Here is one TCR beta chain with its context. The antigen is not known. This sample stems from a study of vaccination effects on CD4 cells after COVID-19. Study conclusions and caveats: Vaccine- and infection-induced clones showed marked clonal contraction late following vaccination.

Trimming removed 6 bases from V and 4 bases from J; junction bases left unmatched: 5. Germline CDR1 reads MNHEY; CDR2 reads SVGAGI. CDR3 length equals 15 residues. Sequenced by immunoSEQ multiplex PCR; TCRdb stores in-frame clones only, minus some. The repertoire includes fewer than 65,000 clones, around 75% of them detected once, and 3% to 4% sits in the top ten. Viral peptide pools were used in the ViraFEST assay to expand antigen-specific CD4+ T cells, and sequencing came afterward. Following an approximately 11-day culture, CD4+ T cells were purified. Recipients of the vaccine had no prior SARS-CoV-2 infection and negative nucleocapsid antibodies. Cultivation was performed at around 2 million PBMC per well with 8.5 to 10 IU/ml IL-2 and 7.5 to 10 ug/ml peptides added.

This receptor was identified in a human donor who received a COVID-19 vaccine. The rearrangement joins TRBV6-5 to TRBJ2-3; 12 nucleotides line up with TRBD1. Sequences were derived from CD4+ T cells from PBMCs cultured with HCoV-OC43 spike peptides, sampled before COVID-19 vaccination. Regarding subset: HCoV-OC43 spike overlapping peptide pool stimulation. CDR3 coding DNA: TGTGCCAGCAGGAGCGGGACAGGGGGCCCAGATACGCAGTATTTT. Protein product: CASRSGTGGPDTQYF.